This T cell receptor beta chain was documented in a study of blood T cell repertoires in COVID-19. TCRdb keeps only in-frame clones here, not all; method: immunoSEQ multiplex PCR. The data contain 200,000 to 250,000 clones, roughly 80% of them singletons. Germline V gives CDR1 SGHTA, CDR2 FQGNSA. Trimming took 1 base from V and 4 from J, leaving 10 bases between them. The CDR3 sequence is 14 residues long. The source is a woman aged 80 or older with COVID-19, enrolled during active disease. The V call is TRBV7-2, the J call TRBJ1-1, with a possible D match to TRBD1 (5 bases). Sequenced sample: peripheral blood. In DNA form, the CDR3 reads TGTGCCAGCAGCTTAGGACAGCAAGGCACTGAAGCTTTCTTT. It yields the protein CASSLGQQGTEAFF.